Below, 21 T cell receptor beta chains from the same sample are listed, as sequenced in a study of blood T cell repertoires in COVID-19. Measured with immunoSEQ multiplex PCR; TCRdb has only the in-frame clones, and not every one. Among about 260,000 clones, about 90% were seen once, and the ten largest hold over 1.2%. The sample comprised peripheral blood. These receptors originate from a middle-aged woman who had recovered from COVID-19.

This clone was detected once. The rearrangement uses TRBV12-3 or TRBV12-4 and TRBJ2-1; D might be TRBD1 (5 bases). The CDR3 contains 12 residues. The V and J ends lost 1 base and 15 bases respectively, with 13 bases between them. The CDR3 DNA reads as TGTGCCAGCAGTTTAGACTACTACAGGCGGTTCTTC. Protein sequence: CASSLDYYRRFF.

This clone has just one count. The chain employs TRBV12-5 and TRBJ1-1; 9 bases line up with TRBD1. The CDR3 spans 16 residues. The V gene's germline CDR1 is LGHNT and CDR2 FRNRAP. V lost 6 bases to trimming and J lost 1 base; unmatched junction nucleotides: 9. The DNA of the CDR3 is TGTGCTAGTGGCTTTAATAGGGGACAGGGGAACACTGAAGCTTTCTTT. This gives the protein CASGFNRGQGNTEAFF.

In DNA form, the CDR3 reads TGCAGCGTACCCACTGCCCGACACCTCAGCACAGATACGCAGTATTTT. It specifies CSVPTARHLSTDTQYF. This sequence joins TRBV29-1 and TRBJ2-3; D gene ambiguous. The CDR3 has 16 residues. CDR1 is SQVTM and CDR2 is ANQGSEA in the germline V gene. Deletions cut 6 bases from V and 0 bases from J, with 19 bases between.

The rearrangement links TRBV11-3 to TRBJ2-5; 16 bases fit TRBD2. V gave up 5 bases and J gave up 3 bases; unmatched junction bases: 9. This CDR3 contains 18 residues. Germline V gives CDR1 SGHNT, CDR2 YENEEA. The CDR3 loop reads CASSPEPGLAGGEETQYF. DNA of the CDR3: TGTGCCAGCAGCCCAGAACCGGGACTAGCGGGGGGGGAAGAGACCCAGTACTTC.

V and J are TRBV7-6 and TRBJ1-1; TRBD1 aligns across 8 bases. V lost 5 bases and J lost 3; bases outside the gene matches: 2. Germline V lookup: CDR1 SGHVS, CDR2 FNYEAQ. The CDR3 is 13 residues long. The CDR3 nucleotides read TGTGCCAGCAGCCCGACAGGGGACACTGAAGCTTTCTTT. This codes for CASSPTGDTEAFF.

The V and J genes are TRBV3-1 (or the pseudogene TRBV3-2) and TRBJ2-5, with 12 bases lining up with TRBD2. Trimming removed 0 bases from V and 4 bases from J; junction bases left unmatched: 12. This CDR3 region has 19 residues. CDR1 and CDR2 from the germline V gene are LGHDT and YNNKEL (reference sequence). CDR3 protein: CASSQEFGASGGAGETQYF. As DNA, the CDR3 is TGTGCCAGCAGCCAAGAATTTGGGGCTAGCGGGGGGGCAGGAGAGACCCAGTACTTC.

This CDR3 reads CASSWGTSGGQYNEQFF. The CDR3 coding sequence is TGCGCCAGCAGCTGGGGGACTAGCGGGGGACAATACAATGAGCAGTTCTTC. V usage is TRBV5-1 and J usage is TRBJ2-1; 14 bases line up with TRBD2. J gave up 4 bases and V 3 bases, and 6 bases lay outside the gene matches. Germline CDR1 reads SGHRS; CDR2 reads YFSETQ. The CDR3 spans 17 residues.

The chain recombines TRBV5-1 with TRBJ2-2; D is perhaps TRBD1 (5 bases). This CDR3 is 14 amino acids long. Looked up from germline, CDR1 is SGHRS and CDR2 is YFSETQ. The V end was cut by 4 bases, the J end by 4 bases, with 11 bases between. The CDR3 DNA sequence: TGCGCCAGCAGCGCCGACAGTCGCACCGGGGAGCTGTTTTTT. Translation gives CASSADSRTGELFF.

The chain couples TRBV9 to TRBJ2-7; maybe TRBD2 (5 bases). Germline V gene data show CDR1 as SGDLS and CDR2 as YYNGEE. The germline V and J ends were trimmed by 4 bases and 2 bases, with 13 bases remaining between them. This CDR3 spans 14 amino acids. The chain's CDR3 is CASSTTGSTYEQYF. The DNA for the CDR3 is TGTGCCAGCAGCACCACGGGGAGTACCTACGAGCAGTACTTC.

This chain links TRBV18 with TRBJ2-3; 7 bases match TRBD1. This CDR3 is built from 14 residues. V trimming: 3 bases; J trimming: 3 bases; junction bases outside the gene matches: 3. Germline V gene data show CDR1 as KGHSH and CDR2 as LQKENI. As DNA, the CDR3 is TGTGCCAGCTCACCCTTGACAGGGACAGATACGCAGTATTTT. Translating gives CASSPLTGTDTQYF.

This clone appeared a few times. The CDR3 loop reads CASSTRPGLLSNQPQHF. The DNA for the CDR3 is TGTGCCAGCAGCACCCGACCGGGACTCCTAAGCAATCAGCCCCAGCATTTT. The chain joins TRBV7-8 to TRBJ1-5; weak D call: TRBD1 (5 bases). Trimming cost V 5 bases and J 1 base, with 18 bases left between them. Germline V gene sequence: CDR1 SGHVS, CDR2 FQNEAQ. The CDR3 length is 17 residues.

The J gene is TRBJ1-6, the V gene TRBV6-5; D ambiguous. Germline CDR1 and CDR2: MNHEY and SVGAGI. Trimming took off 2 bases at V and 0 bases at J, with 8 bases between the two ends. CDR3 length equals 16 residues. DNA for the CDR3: TGTGCCAGCAGTTACACGAGAAGCTCCTATAATTCACCCCTCCACTTT. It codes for CASSYTRSSYNSPLHF.

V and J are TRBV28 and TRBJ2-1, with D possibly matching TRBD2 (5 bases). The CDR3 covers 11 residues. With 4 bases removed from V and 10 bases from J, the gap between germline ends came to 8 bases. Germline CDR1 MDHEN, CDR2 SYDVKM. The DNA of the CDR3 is TGTGCCAGCAGTTCCACGGGGGAGCAGTTCTTC. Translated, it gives CASSSTGEQFF.

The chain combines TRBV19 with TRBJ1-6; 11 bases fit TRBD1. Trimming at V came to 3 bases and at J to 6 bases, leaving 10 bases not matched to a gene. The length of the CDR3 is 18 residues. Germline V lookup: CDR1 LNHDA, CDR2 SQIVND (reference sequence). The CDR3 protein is CASSIGQGAVIGNSPLHF. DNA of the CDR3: TGTGCCAGTAGTATTGGACAGGGGGCGGTAATCGGTAATTCACCCCTCCACTTT.

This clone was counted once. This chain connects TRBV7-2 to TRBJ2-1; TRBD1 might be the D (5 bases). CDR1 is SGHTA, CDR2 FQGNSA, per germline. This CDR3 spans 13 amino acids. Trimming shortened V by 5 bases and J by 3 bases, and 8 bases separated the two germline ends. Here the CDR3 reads CASSADSYNEQFF. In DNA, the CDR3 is TGTGCCAGCAGCGCCGACAGCTACAATGAGCAGTTCTTC.

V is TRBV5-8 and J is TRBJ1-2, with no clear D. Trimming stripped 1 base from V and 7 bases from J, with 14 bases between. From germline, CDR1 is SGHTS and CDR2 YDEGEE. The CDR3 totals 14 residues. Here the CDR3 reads CASSLTVDGSGYTF. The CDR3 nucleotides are TGTGCCAGCAGCTTGACTGTAGACGGGTCTGGCTACACCTTC.

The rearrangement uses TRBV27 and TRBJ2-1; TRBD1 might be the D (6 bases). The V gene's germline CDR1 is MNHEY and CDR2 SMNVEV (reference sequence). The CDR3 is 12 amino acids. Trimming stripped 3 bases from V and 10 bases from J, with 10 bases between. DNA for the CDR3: TGTGCCAGCAGTTTTACAGGGTGGGAGCAGTTCTTC. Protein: CASSFTGWEQFF.

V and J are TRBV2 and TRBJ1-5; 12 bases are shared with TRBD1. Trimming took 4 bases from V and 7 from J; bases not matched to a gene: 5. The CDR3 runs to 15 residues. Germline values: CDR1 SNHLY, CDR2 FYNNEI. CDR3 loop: CASSALGTGGQPQHF. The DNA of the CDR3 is TGTGCCAGCAGTGCCCTAGGGACAGGGGGCCAGCCCCAGCATTTT.

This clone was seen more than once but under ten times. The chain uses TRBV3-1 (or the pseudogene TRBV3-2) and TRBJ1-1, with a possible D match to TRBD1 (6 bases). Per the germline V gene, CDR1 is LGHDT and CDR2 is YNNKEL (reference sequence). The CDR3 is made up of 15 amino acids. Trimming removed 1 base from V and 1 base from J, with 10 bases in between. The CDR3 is CASSQGGRGNTEAFF. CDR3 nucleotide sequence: TGTGCCAGCAGCCAAGGGGGCAGGGGGAACACTGAAGCTTTCTTT.

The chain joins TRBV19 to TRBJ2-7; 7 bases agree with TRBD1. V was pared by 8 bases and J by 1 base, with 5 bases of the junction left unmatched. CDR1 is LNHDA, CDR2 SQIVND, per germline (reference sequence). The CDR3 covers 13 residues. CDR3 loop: CASRRQGSYEQYF. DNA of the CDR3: TGTGCCAGTCGACGACAGGGTTCCTACGAGCAGTACTTC.

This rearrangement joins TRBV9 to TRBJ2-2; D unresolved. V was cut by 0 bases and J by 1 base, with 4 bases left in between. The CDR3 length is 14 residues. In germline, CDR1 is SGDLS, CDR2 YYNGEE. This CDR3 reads CASSVARNTGELFF. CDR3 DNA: TGTGCCAGCAGCGTAGCCAGGAACACCGGGGAGCTGTTTTTT.